The 21 T cell receptor beta chains in this list originate from one sample, sequenced in a study of T cell repertoires in cytomegalovirus infection. The antigens these receptors bind are not known. TCRdb passed the reads through MiXCR, listing each CDR3 protein once. This table holds about a million distinct CDR3 sequences, roughly 30% found once. This sample comprised cultured CD8+ T cells from PBMCs, obtained from culture after CMV antigen stimulation. The receptors were gathered from a human donor in good health (CMV status not recorded). Some clones in this sample may be carry-over from other donors' samples.

This chain joins TRBV6-1 and TRBJ2-7; D gene unclear. Germline CDR1 MNHNS, CDR2 SASEGT. Trimming removed 2 bases from V and 9 bases from J, with 5 bases in between. This CDR3 comprises 10 residues. CDR3 coding DNA: TGTGCCAGCAGTGAAACGGGGCAGTACTTC. This gives the protein CASSETGQYF.

This clonotype came up a few times. The chain uses TRBV6-6 and TRBJ2-1, with 13 bases that match TRBD2. CDR3 length equals 17 residues. Germline trimming cut 2 bases from V and 4 bases from J; bases unmatched to any gene: 5. Germline CDR1 is MNHNY and CDR2 is SVGAGI (reference sequence). This CDR3 is CASSYETSGGLYNEQFF. The CDR3 DNA reads as TGTGCCAGCAGTTACGAGACTAGCGGGGGGCTATACAATGAGCAGTTCTTC.

The chain uses TRBV5-6 and TRBJ2-1, with D hard to call. Germline CDR1 is SGHDT and CDR2 is YYEEEE. V lost 3 bases to trimming and J lost 1 base, with 8 bases between them. CDR3 size: 14 residues. As DNA, the CDR3 is TGTGCCAGCAGCTACGACGGGTCCTACAATGAGCAGTTCTTC. Its protein product is CASSYDGSYNEQFF.

The chain recombines TRBV12-3 or TRBV12-4 with TRBJ2-3, with TRBD2 matching 10 bases. The CDR3 runs 19 residues. V lost 3 bases, J lost 0 bases, and 12 bases stayed unmatched. The CDR3 here is CASSFFPGLAPTSTDTQYF. The CDR3 DNA reads as TGTGCCAGCAGTTTTTTCCCGGGACTAGCGCCTACTAGCACAGATACGCAGTATTTT.

This clonotype was picked up a small number of times. CDR3 bases: TGTGCCAGCAGTTACGGGGGACAGGGTTATCAGTATTTT. Encoded protein: CASSYGGQGYQYF. The chain recombines TRBV6-5 with TRBJ2-3; 9 positions agree with TRBD1. CDR3 length: 13 amino acids. V shed 2 bases and J 12 bases; nucleotides not matched to a gene: 6. Germline CDR1 reads MNHEY; CDR2 reads SVGAGI.

This clonotype was detected a few times. The rearrangement joins TRBV7-6 to TRBJ2-3, with 15 bases matching TRBD2. Germline lookup yields CDR1 SGHVS and CDR2 FNYEAQ. V shed 4 bases and J 0 bases; nucleotides not matched to a gene: 11. The CDR3 has 20 residues. The CDR3 protein is CASSSPRGLAGGSSTDTQYF. The CDR3 DNA is TGTGCCAGCAGCTCACCCCGGGGACTAGCGGGGGGTTCTAGCACAGATACGCAGTATTTT.

The rearrangement uses TRBV19 and TRBJ1-5; no clear D gene. The V end was cut by 4 bases, the J end by 1 base, with 8 bases between. Per germline, CDR1 LNHDA and CDR2 SQIVND (reference sequence). CDR3 length equals 14 residues. The CDR3 loop reads CASSTKTSNQPQHF. CDR3 DNA: TGTGCCAGTAGTACGAAGACCAGCAATCAGCCCCAGCATTTT.

The chain links TRBV5-1 to TRBJ2-7, with TRBD2 as a possible D gene (6 bases). The V gene lost 4 bases and the J gene lost 2 bases, with 16 bases spanning the gap. Germline CDR1 is SGHRS and CDR2 is YFSETQ. The CDR3 runs 15 residues. CDR3 sequence: CASSIPSGPPYEQYV. CDR3 DNA: TGCGCCAGCAGCATTCCCAGCGGGCCCCCCTACGAGCAGTACGTC.

This clonotype was recorded many times. The chain carries TRBV6-2 or TRBV6-3 and TRBJ2-1, with no clear D. Per the germline V gene, CDR1 is MNHEY and CDR2 is SVGEGT. V was shortened by 7 bases and J by 2 bases, with 15 bases between the two germline ends. The CDR3 runs 15 residues. CDR3 DNA sequence: TGTGCCAGCACCCTTACTCCTACCCCCTACAATGAGCAGTTCTTC. It is translated as CASTLTPTPYNEQFF.

About this clonotype: The junction departs from the called germline gene at one end, perhaps through a read error. The chain employs TRBV12-3 or TRBV12-4 and TRBJ2-2; 9 nucleotides align to TRBD1. This CDR3 spans 16 amino acids. CDR3 nucleotides: TGTGCCAGCAGTTTTGGGACAGGGAAAAACACCGGGGGGCTGTTTTTT. Translated, it gives CASSFGTGKNTGGLFF.

The sample holds a few counts of this clonotype. The chain recombines TRBV7-9 with TRBJ2-1; D may be TRBD2 (5 bases). CDR3 length equals 16 residues. Trimming took off 5 bases at V and 1 base at J, with 15 bases between the two ends. CDR1 and CDR2 from the germline V gene are SEHNR and FQNEAQ (reference sequence). The CDR3 bases are TGTGCCAGCAGCCCGAGGGTCAGTTCTTCCTACAATGAGCAGTTCTTC. It is translated as CASSPRVSSSYNEQFF.

This clonotype was observed a handful of times. V gene TRBV4-1 combines with J gene TRBJ2-6; 7 positions agree with TRBD2. The CDR3 has 19 residues. Germline lookup yields CDR1 MGHRA and CDR2 YSYEKL. The J segment lost 2 bases and the V segment lost 0 bases, leaving 10 bases of the junction unmatched. For the CDR3, the DNA is TGCGCCAGCAGCCAAGATCCAGCAGGGAGGGTGGCTGGGGCCAACGTCCTGACTTTC. Translation gives CASSQDPAGRVAGANVLTF.

This sequence joins TRBV6-2 or TRBV6-3 and TRBJ2-3; 8 bases match TRBD1. The CDR3 has 19 residues. Unmatched junction bases numbered 16, after V lost 2 bases and J lost 3 bases. Germline V gives CDR1 MNHEY, CDR2 SVGEGT. The DNA for the CDR3 is TGTGCCAGCAGTTACCGATTACCTTGGACAGGGATGACTACAGATACGCAGTATTTT. Amino acids: CASSYRLPWTGMTTDTQYF.

Only a few counts were recorded for this clonotype. The rearrangement uses TRBV6-5 and TRBJ2-1; the D call may be TRBD1 or TRBD2 (6 bases each). Trimming removed 2 bases from V and 6 bases from J, with 11 bases in between. This CDR3 has 14 amino acids. Germline V gene data show CDR1 as MNHEY and CDR2 as SVGAGI. The CDR3 here is CASSYGGTPNEQFF. The CDR3 bases are TGTGCCAGCAGTTACGGGGGGACACCCAATGAGCAGTTCTTC.

This clonotype was counted ten times or more. The chain joins TRBV7-2 to TRBJ2-6, with D possibly matching TRBD1 (5 bases). Germline loops: CDR1 SGHTA, CDR2 FQGNSA. The CDR3 has 22 amino acids. V shed 1 base and J shed 0 bases, with 25 bases lying between them. CDR3 loop: CASSLVRGDRNRLLSGANVLTF. In nucleotides, the CDR3 is TGTGCCAGCAGCTTAGTGCGAGGCGACAGAAACCGCCTCCTCTCTGGGGCCAACGTCCTGACTTTC.

This clonotype was seen only a few times. This sequence joins TRBV7-8 and TRBJ2-5; TRBD2 aligns across 10 bases. The CDR3 spans 16 residues. The germline CDR1 and CDR2 sequences are SGHVS and FQNEAQ. The J segment lost 4 bases and the V segment lost 4 bases, leaving 9 bases of the junction unmatched. The CDR3 sequence is CASSSILAGDRETQYF. The CDR3 DNA reads as TGTGCCAGCAGCTCTATCCTAGCGGGGGATCGAGAGACCCAGTACTTC.

This clonotype was seen a handful of times. Compared with germline, one end of the junction differs, possibly owing to a read error. V usage is TRBV7-7 and J usage is TRBJ2-1; 7 nucleotides line up with TRBD1. This CDR3 comprises 15 residues. In germline, CDR1 is SSHAT, CDR2 FNYEAQ (reference sequence). The CDR3 DNA reads TGTGCTAGCAGCCCATCACACAGGGGTGGTAATGAGCAGTTCTTC. Its protein is CASSPSHRGGNEQFF.

This clonotype was seen a few times. The chain links TRBV6-1 to TRBJ1-6, with TRBD1 as a possible D gene (6 bases). V was pared by 7 bases and J by 5 bases, with 18 bases between. Germline lookup yields CDR1 MNHNS and CDR2 SASEGT. This CDR3 comprises 16 residues. The CDR3 protein is CASNKKGGSHNSPLHF. The CDR3, as DNA: TGTGCCAGCAACAAAAAGGGGGGGAGCCATAATTCACCCCTCCACTTT.

This clonotype was seen only a few times. This chain uses TRBV7-9 with TRBJ2-3; D not certain. Trimming removed 5 bases from V and 4 bases from J, with 16 bases in between. CDR1 SEHNR and CDR2 FQNEAQ come from the germline V gene (reference sequence). CDR3 length equals 15 residues. CDR3 in DNA: TGTGCCAGCAGCCCTCTAGAGCCCCGATCAGATACGCAGTATTTT. Amino acid sequence: CASSPLEPRSDTQYF.

To note about this clonotype: Possible read error: a much larger clone is one base away. The chain uses TRBV27 and TRBJ1-2; possible D gene TRBD1, 6 bases. The germline gives CDR1 MNHEY, CDR2 SMNVEV (reference sequence). V lost 2 bases and J lost 3, with 13 bases in between. CDR3 length: 15 residues. The DNA for the CDR3 is TGTGCCAGCAGTTTAGTCCCGGCAGGGGACTATGGCTACACCTTC. This translates into CASSLVPAGDYGYTF.

This chain uses TRBV6-2 or TRBV6-3 with TRBJ1-4; perhaps TRBD1 as D (6 bases). The CDR3 is 17 residues long. The V gene lost 4 bases and the J gene lost 4 bases, with 19 bases spanning the gap. Germline CDR1 reads MNHEY; CDR2 reads SVGEGT. CDR3 nucleotides: TGTGCCAGCAGTTCAAGAAACCGGGACATACGTAATGAAAAACTGTTTTTT. Amino acid sequence: CASSSRNRDIRNEKLFF.